Below, 4 T cell receptor beta chains from the same sample are listed, as sequenced in a study of blood T cell repertoires in COVID-19. Profiled with immunoSEQ multiplex PCR; TCRdb holds only in-frame clones, not every one. The profile covers tens of thousands of clones, with around 86% appearing a single time and about 2% taken by the ten largest. Specimen: peripheral blood. The receptor source for this set is an older woman with acute or convalescent COVID-19.

V usage is TRBV18 and J usage is TRBJ1-1, with D maybe TRBD1 (6 bases). CDR1 KGHSH and CDR2 LQKENI come from the germline V gene. The length of the CDR3 is 14 residues. Trimming shortened V by 3 bases and J by 3 bases, and 11 bases separated the two germline ends. CDR3 amino acids: CASSPRAGDTEAFF. The CDR3, as DNA: TGTGCCAGCTCACCCAGGGCAGGGGACACTGAAGCTTTCTTT.

The genes are TRBV30 and TRBJ2-2; 11 bases fit TRBD2. After removal of 5 bases from V and 4 bases from J, the junction contained 6 bases not matched to a gene. The V gene's germline CDR1 is GTSNPN and CDR2 SVGIG (reference sequence). The CDR3 is 15 residues long. The CDR3 coding sequence is TGTGCCTGGGACGGGACTAGCGGATTCACCGGGGAGCTGTTTTTT. Amino acids: CAWDGTSGFTGELFF.

This chain uses TRBV7-2 with TRBJ2-7; D ambiguous. Trimming took off 2 bases at V and 2 bases at J, with 10 bases between the two ends. Germline V gene data show CDR1 as SGHTA and CDR2 as FQGNSA. The CDR3 is made up of 14 amino acids. Here the CDR3 reads CASSLNLAAYEQYF. The CDR3 bases are TGTGCCAGCAGCTTAAATCTGGCGGCCTACGAGCAGTACTTC.

The genes are TRBV28 and TRBJ2-1; 9 bases are a match to TRBD2. CDR3 size: 16 residues. The V segment lost 6 bases and the J segment 4 bases; nucleotides outside the gene matches: 10. In germline, CDR1 is MDHEN, CDR2 SYDVKM. The CDR3 loop is CASRPQLAGLYNEQFF. CDR3 coding DNA: TGTGCCAGCAGACCCCAACTAGCGGGCCTATACAATGAGCAGTTCTTC.